This T cell receptor (beta chain) appears in the sequencing data of a study of blood T cell repertoires in COVID-19. The length of the CDR3 is 16 residues. The V and J ends lost 8 bases and 5 bases, in that order; junction bases with no gene match: 10. Germline CDR1 MRHNA, CDR2 SNTAGT. This clone was recorded only once. Some clones are missing from TCRdb's copy, which holds only in-frame ones; the method was immunoSEQ multiplex PCR. This table has about 170,000 clones, around 83% appearing once. This TCR was recovered from a man aged 45-60 years with active or convalescent COVID-19. The sequencing input was peripheral blood. The rearrangement links TRBV6-4 to TRBJ2-1; 12 nucleotides align to TRBD2. Written as DNA, the CDR3 is TGTGCCAGCGGGCTAGCGGGGGGGGTCCTTCACAATGAGCAGTTCTTC. Translated, it gives CASGLAGGVLHNEQFF.